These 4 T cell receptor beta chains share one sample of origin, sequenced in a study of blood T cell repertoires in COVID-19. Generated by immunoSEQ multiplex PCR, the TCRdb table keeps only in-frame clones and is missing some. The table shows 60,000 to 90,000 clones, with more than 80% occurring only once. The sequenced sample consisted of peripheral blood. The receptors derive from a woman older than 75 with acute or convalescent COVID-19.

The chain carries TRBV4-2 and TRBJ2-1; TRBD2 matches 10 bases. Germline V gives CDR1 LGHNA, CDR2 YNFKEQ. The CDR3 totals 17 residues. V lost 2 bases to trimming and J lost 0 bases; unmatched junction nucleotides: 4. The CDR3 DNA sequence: TGTGCCAGCAGCCAATCAGCGGGAGGGGGCTCCTACAATGAGCAGTTCTTC. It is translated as CASSQSAGGGSYNEQFF.

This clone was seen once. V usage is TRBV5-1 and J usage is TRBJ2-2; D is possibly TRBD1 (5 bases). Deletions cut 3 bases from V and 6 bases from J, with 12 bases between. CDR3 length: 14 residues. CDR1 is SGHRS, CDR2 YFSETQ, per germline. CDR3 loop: CASSWGVEAGELFF. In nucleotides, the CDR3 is TGCGCCAGCAGCTGGGGCGTAGAGGCCGGGGAGCTGTTTTTT.

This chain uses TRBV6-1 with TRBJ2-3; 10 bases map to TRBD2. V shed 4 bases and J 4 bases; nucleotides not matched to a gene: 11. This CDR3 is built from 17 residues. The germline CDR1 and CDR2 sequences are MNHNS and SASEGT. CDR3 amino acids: CASSVASGRGGSDTQYF. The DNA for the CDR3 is TGTGCCAGCAGTGTGGCTAGCGGGAGAGGAGGGTCAGATACGCAGTATTTT.

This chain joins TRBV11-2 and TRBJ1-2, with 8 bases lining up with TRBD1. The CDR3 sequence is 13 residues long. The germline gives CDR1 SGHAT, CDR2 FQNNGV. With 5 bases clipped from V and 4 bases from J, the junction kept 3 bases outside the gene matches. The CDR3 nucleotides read TGTGCCAGCAGCCCCGGACAGGGCTATGGCTACACCTTC. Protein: CASSPGQGYGYTF.